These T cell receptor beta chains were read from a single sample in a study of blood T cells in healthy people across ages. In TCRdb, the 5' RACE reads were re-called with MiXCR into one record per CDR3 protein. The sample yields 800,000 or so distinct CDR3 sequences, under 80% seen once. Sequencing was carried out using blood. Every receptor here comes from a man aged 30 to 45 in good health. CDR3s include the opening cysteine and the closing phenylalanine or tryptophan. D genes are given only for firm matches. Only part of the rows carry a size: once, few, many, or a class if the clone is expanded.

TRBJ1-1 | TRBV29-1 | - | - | TGCAGCGTTGTCGGGGGCGCCTCTGAAGCTTTCTTT | CSVVGGASEAFF
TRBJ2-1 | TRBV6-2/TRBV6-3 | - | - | TGTGCCGCAAACGGGGGCAGGGGCAATGAGCAGTTCTTC | CAANGGRGNEQFF
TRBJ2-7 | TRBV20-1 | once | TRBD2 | TGCAGTGCTAGCCTAGGGACTAGCGGGGACGAGCAGTACTTC | CSASLGTSGDEQYF
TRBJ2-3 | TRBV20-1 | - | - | TGCAGTGCCCCACGGGTGGGCACAGATACGCAGTATTTT | CSAPRVGTDTQYF
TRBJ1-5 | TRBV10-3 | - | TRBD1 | TGTGCCATCACACAGGGGGATGGTCGGCCCCAGCATTTT | CAITQGDGRPQHF
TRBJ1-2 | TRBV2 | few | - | TGTGCCAGCAAGCTCGCGGGGCTTTACTATGGCTACACCTTC | CASKLAGLYYGYTF
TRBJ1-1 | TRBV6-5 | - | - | TGTGCCAGCAGTTATCGGTCAGGGAACACTGAAGCTTTCTTT | CASSYRSGNTEAFF
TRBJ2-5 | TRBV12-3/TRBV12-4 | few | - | TGTGCCAGCAGTCCTCCCGGGGCGAGGATGGAGACCCAGTACTTC | CASSPPGARMETQYF
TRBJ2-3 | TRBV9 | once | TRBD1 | TGTGCCAGCAGCGTAGCGGAGTTAGGGGACAGGGGATTTTTAGCAGATACGCAGTATTTT | CASSVAELGDRGFLADTQYF
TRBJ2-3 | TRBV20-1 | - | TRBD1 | TGCAGTGCTGAGGGACAGGGTGACACAGATACGCAGTATTTT | CSAEGQGDTDTQYF
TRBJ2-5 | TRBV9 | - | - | TGTGCCAGCAGCGTAGATGCCCCCGGCGGAGAGACCCAGTACTTC | CASSVDAPGGETQYF
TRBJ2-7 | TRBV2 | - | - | TGTGCCAGCAAGGGTAACGAGCAGTACTTC | CASKGNEQYF
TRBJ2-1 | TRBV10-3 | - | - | TGTGCCATCGGGATCCGGGCAGGGGGGTTTGATACCAATGAGCAGTTCTTC | CAIGIRAGGFDTNEQFF
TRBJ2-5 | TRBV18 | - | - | TGTGCCAGCTCACCACGCCCTGGGCAGAGAAACCAAGAGACCCAGTACTTC | CASSPRPGQRNQETQYF
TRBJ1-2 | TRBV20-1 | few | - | TGCAGTGCTAGTTCACAGATTGATGGCTACACCTTC | CSASSQIDGYTF
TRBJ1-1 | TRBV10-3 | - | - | TGTGCCATCAGTGAGTCCCCAGCTAACACTGAAGCTTTCTTT | CAISESPANTEAFF